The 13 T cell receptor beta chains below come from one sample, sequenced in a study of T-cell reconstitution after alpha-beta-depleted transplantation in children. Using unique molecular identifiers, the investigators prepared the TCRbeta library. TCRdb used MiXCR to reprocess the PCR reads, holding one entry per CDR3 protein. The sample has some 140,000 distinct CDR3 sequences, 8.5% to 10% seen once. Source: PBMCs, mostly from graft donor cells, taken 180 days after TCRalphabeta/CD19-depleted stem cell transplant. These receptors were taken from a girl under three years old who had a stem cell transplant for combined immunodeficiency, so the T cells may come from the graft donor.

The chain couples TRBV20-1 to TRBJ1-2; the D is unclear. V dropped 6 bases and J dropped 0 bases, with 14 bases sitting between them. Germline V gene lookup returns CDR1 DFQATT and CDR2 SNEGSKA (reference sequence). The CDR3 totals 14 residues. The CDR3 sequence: CSATVGRANYGYTF. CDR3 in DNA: TGCAGTGCAACCGTAGGCCGAGCTAACTATGGCTACACCTTC.

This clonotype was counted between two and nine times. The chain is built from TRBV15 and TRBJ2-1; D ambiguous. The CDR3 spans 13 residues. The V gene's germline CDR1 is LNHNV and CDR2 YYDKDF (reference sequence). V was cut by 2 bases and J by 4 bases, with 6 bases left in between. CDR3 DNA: TGTGCCACCAGCAGACCGCTATACAATGAGCAGTTCTTC. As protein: CATSRPLYNEQFF.

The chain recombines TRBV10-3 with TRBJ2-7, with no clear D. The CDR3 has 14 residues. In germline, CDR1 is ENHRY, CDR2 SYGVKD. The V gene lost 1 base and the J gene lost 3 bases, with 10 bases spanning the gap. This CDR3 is CAISEYQAHYEQYF. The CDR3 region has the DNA TGTGCCATCAGTGAGTATCAGGCCCACTACGAGCAGTACTTC.

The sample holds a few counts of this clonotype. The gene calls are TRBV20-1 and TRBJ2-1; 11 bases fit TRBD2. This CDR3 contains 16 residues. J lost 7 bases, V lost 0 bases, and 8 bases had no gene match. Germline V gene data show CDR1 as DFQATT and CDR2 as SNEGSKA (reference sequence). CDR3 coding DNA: TGCAGTGCTAGAGACCGCCGACTAGCGGGATCGAATGAGCAGTTCTTC. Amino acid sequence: CSARDRRLAGSNEQFF.

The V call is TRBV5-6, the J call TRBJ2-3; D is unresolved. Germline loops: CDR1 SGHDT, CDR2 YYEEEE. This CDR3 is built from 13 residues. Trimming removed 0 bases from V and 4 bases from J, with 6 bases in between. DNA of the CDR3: TGTGCCAGCAGCTTGGGCGTAGCAGATACGCAGTATTTT. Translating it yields CASSLGVADTQYF.

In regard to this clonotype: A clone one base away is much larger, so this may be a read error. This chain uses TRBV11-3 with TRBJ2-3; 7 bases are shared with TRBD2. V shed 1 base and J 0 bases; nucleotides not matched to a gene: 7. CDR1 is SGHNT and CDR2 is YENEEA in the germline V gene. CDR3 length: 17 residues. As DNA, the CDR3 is TGTGCCAGCAGCTTAGGACTCCGGGAGGCTAGCACAGATACGCAGTATTTT. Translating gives CASSLGLREASTDTQYF. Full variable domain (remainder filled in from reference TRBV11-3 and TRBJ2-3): EAGVVQSPRYKIIEKKQPVAFWCNPISGHNTLYWYLQNLGQGPELLIRYENEEAVDDSQLPKDRFSAERLKGVDSTLKIQPAELGDSAVYLCASSLGLREASTDTQYFGPGTRLTVL.

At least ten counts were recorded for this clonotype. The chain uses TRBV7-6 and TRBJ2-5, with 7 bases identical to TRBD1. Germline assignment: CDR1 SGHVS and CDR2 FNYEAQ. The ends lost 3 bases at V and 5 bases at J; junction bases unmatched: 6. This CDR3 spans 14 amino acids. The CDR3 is CASSLTGSGETQYF. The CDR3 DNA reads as TGTGCCAGCAGCTTGACAGGGTCCGGGGAGACCCAGTACTTC.

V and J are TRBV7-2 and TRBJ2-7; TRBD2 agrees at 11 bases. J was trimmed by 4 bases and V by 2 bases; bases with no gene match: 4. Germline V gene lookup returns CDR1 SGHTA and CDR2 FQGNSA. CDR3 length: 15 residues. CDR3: CASSLNPSGGYEQYF. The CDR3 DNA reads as TGTGCCAGCAGCTTAAATCCTAGCGGGGGGTACGAGCAGTACTTC. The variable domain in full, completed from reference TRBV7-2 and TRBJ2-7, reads GAGVSQSPSNKVTEKGKDVELRCDPISGHTALYWYRQSLGQGLEFLIYFQGNSAPDKSGLPSDRFSAERTGGSVSTLTIQRTQQEDSAVYLCASSLNPSGGYEQYFGPGTRLTVT.

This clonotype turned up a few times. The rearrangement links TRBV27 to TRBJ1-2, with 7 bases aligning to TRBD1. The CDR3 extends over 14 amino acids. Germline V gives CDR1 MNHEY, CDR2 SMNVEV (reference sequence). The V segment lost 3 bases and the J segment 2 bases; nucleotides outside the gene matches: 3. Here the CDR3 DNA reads TGTGCCAGCAGTTTGGGCAGGGGGAACTATGGCTACACCTTC. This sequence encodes CASSLGRGNYGYTF.

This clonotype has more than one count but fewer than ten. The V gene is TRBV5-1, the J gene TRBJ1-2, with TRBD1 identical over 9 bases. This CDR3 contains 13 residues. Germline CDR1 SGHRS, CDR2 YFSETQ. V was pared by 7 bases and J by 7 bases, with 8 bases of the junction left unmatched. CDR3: CASAKGQGFGYTF. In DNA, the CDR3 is TGCGCCAGCGCAAAGGGACAGGGTTTTGGCTACACCTTC.

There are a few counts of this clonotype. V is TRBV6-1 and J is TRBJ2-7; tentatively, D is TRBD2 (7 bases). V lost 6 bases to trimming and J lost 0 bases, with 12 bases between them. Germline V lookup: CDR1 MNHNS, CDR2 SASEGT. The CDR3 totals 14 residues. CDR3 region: CASRRGGSSYEQYF. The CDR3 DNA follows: TGTGCCAGCAGGAGGGGGGGAAGCTCCTACGAGCAGTACTTC.

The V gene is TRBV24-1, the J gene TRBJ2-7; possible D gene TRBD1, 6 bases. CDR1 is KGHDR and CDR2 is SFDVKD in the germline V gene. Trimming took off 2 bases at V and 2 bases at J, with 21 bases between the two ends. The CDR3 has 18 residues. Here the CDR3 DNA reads TGTGCCACCAGTGATTGGGGCGATACAGGGCCACCCACCTACGAGCAGTACTTC. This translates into CATSDWGDTGPPTYEQYF.

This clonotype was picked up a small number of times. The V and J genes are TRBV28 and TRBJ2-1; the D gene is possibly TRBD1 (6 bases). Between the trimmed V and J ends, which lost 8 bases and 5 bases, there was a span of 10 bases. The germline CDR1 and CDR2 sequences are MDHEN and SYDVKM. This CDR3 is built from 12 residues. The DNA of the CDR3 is TGTGCCAGCTTGGGGGCTAACAATGAGCAGTTCTTC. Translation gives CASLGANNEQFF. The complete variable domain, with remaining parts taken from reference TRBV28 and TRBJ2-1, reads DVKVTQSSRYLVKRTGEKVFLECVQDMDHENMFWYRQDPGLGLRLIYFSYDVKMKEKGDIPEGYSVSREKKERFSLILESASTNQTSMYLCASLGANNEQFFGPGTRLTVL.